The 21 T cell receptor beta chains below were found in one sample sequenced in a study of T-cell memory formation after mild COVID-19. TCRdb redid the calling of the 5' RACE reads with MiXCR, one entry per CDR3 protein. The sample includes about 270,000 distinct CDR3 sequences, 16% seen only once; the top ten take approximately 25%. The specimen was PBMCs or a T cell subset sorted from them (not recorded which). These receptors originate from a man younger than 30 who had mild COVID-19 (a few samples of this study predate the infection). Cell type and time point are not known.

CDR3 sequence reads: CASSRPSGGAVGELFF. DNA for the CDR3: TGTGCCAGCAGTCGCCCTAGCGGGGGGGCCGTAGGGGAGCTGTTTTTT. J is TRBJ2-2 and V is TRBV7-6; 12 bases agree with TRBD2. This CDR3 has 16 residues. The junction had 10 bases not matched to a gene; V was cut back by 6 bases and J by 8 bases. Germline loops: CDR1 SGHVS, CDR2 FNYEAQ.

This clonotype was counted only a few times. V and J are TRBV7-2 and TRBJ2-5, with 10 bases aligning to TRBD1. Trimming took 11 bases from V and 6 from J; bases not matched to a gene: 6. The CDR3 contains 12 residues. CDR1 is SGHTA and CDR2 is FQGNSA in the germline V gene. The CDR3 coding sequence is TGTGCCGTTAGGACAGGGGGACAGACCCAGTACTTC. It yields the protein CAVRTGGQTQYF.

This clonotype was counted many times. The J gene is TRBJ2-7, the V gene TRBV4-2; 13 bases align to TRBD2. V trimming: 3 bases; J trimming: 4 bases; junction bases outside the gene matches: 3. Germline V CDR1 and CDR2: LGHNA, YNFKEQ. CDR3 length: 15 residues. CDR3 DNA: TGTGCCAGCAGCCAGGAGACTAGCGGGGGGTACGAGCAGTACTTC. Translation: CASSQETSGGYEQYF.

There are a few counts of this clonotype. The CDR3 sequence is CASSPGTGDNSPLHF. DNA of the CDR3: TGCGCCAGCAGCCCGGGGACAGGGGATAATTCACCCCTCCACTTT. The V and J genes are TRBV4-3 and TRBJ1-6; 10 positions match TRBD1. This CDR3 has 15 amino acids. Germline V gene lookup returns CDR1 LGHNA and CDR2 YSLEER. V was pared by 4 bases and J by 5 bases, with 2 bases of the junction left unmatched.

The chain recombines TRBV29-1 with TRBJ1-1, with TRBD1 matching 7 bases. The germline V gene encodes CDR1 SQVTM and CDR2 ANQGSEA. This CDR3 is built from 12 residues. With 6 bases clipped from V and 0 bases from J, the junction kept 1 base outside the gene matches. Here the CDR3 DNA reads TGCAGCGTGACAGGGTTGAACACTGAAGCTTTCTTT. This encodes CSVTGLNTEAFF.

The chain employs TRBV7-9 and TRBJ1-2, with unresolved D. CDR1 and CDR2 from the germline V gene are SEHNR and FQNEAQ (reference sequence). The CDR3 contains 14 residues. The ends were cut back, 0 bases at V and 4 bases at J, with 9 bases in the middle. The chain's CDR3 is CASSLAPSLYGYTF. CDR3 coding DNA: TGTGCCAGCAGCTTAGCGCCTAGCCTCTATGGCTACACCTTC.

This clonotype has more than one count but fewer than ten. One junction end does not reproduce the germline sequence, and a read error may be involved. The chain links TRBV7-9 to TRBJ1-1; the match to TRBD1 covers 9 bases. The germline V gene has CDR1 SEHNR and CDR2 FQNEAQ (reference sequence). The CDR3 loop spans 17 amino acids. Written as DNA, the CDR3 is TGTGCCAGCAGCCTCCGCCCGCCCGGGACAGGGTTTTCTGAGGCTTTCTTT. This translates into CASSLRPPGTGFSEAFF.

The chain carries TRBV5-1 and TRBJ2-3, with unresolved D. Germline V gene sequence: CDR1 SGHRS, CDR2 YFSETQ. V lost 0 bases, J lost 4 bases, and 9 bases lay in between. The CDR3 spans 14 residues. In DNA, the CDR3 is TGCGCCAGCAGCTTGGCCCTTTCCGCAGATACGCAGTATTTT. It translates to CASSLALSADTQYF.

The CDR3 loop reads CASSKRTVDGYTF. In DNA form, the CDR3 reads TGTGCCAGCAGCAAAAGGACAGTCGACGGCTACACCTTC. The J gene is TRBJ1-2, the V gene TRBV6-5, with a possible D match to TRBD1 (6 bases). The V end lost 6 bases, the J end lost 8 bases, and 16 bases lay between the germline ends. Germline V gene data show CDR1 as MNHEY and CDR2 as SVGAGI. The CDR3 covers 13 residues.

J is TRBJ2-1 and V is TRBV5-1; 7 bases match TRBD1. Per germline, CDR1 SGHRS and CDR2 YFSETQ. CDR3 length: 15 amino acids. The V and J ends lost 3 bases and 4 bases, in that order; junction bases with no gene match: 7. In nucleotides, the CDR3 is TGCGCCAGCAGCTCACAGGGGTCGGTATACAATGAGCAGTTCTTC. This codes for CASSSQGSVYNEQFF. The variable domain in full, with the rest retrieved from reference TRBV5-1 and TRBJ2-1, is KAGVTQTPRYLIKTRGQQVTLSCSPISGHRSVSWYQQTPGQGLQFLFEYFSETQRNKGNFPGRFSGRQFSNSRSEMNVSTLELGDSALYLCASSSQGSVYNEQFFGPGTRLTVL.

This clonotype occurred a few times. V usage is TRBV7-4 and J usage is TRBJ2-5, with no clear D. CDR1 and CDR2 (germline): SGHVT, SQSDAQ. V shed 10 bases and J shed 4 bases, with 10 bases lying between them. The CDR3 extends over 11 amino acids. CDR3 region: CANPGIETQYF. CDR3 DNA sequence: TGTGCCAACCCTGGGATAGAGACCCAGTACTTC.

This clonotype has more than one count but fewer than ten. This chain links TRBV2 with TRBJ2-3; TRBD1 matches at 8 bases. The CDR3 covers 16 residues. With 5 bases clipped from V and 3 bases from J, the junction kept 10 bases outside the gene matches. Looked up from germline, CDR1 is SNHLY and CDR2 is FYNNEI. CDR3 region: CASSKTGALGTDTQYF. CDR3 nucleotide sequence: TGTGCCAGCAGTAAGACAGGGGCCCTGGGTACAGATACGCAGTATTTT.

CDR3 in amino acids: CSASLVGASGNQPQHF. CDR3 sequence (DNA): TGCAGTGCTAGTCTAGTAGGGGCAAGTGGCAATCAGCCCCAGCATTTT. The chain links TRBV20-1 to TRBJ1-5; TRBD1 is a possible D gene (5 bases). The V gene lost 3 bases and the J gene lost 2 bases, with 17 bases spanning the gap. Looked up from germline, CDR1 is DFQATT and CDR2 is SNEGSKA (reference sequence). This CDR3 comprises 16 residues.

The V gene is TRBV9, the J gene TRBJ2-7, with D maybe TRBD1 (5 bases). V was cut by 0 bases and J by 0 bases, with 10 bases left in between. The length of the CDR3 is 15 residues. Germline V gene data show CDR1 as SGDLS and CDR2 as YYNGEE. The CDR3 nucleotides are TGTGCCAGCAGCGTAGATGGGGCTTCCTCCTACGAGCAGTACTTC. Translated, it gives CASSVDGASSYEQYF.

V and J are TRBV11-3 and TRBJ2-2; D is unresolved. The germline gives CDR1 SGHNT, CDR2 YENEEA. This CDR3 contains 12 residues. V was pared by 2 bases and J by 8 bases, with 6 bases between. CDR3 sequence: CASSLSSGELFF. CDR3 sequence (DNA): TGTGCCAGCAGCTTATCGTCGGGGGAGCTGTTTTTT. Full variable domain (rest looked up from reference TRBV11-3 and TRBJ2-2): EAGVVQSPRYKIIEKKQPVAFWCNPISGHNTLYWYLQNLGQGPELLIRYENEEAVDDSQLPKDRFSAERLKGVDSTLKIQPAELGDSAVYLCASSLSSGELFFGEGSRLTVL.

There are a few counts of this clonotype. The chain uses TRBV7-2 and TRBJ2-3; 8 bases are a match to TRBD1. The CDR3 totals 16 residues. J lost 5 bases, V lost 1 base, and 8 bases had no gene match. The germline gives CDR1 SGHTA, CDR2 FQGNSA. CDR3 amino acids: CASSLGNRGSGDTQYF. The CDR3, as DNA: TGTGCCAGCAGCTTAGGTAACAGGGGGTCGGGAGATACGCAGTATTTT.

The V call is TRBV5-6, the J call TRBJ2-4; a weak D match, TRBD1 (6 bases). Germline V CDR1 and CDR2: SGHDT, YYEEEE. CDR3 length: 14 residues. The V end lost 2 bases, the J end lost 4 bases, and 10 bases lay between the germline ends. CDR3 residues: CASSFPGVKNIQYF. As DNA, the CDR3 is TGTGCCAGCAGCTTCCCAGGGGTAAAAAACATTCAGTACTTC. Based on the CDR3 plus reference TRBV5-6 and TRBJ2-4, the full variable domain is DAGVTQSPTHLIKTRGQQVTLRCSPKSGHDTVSWYQQALGQGPQFIFQYYEEEERQRGNFPDRFSGHQFPNYSSELNVNALLLGDSALYLCASSFPGVKNIQYFGAGTRLSVL.

This chain connects TRBV7-6 to TRBJ1-5; D call uncertain. CDR3 length: 15 residues. The V gene lost 2 bases and the J gene lost 4 bases, with 12 bases spanning the gap. CDR1 and CDR2 from the germline V gene are SGHVS and FNYEAQ. The CDR3 region is CASSLSTGLNQPQHF. Here the CDR3 DNA reads TGTGCCAGCAGCTTATCAACGGGGTTAAATCAGCCCCAGCATTTT.

The gene calls are TRBV7-9 and TRBJ2-1; D might be TRBD1 or TRBD2, each matching 5 bases. From germline, CDR1 is SEHNR and CDR2 FQNEAQ (reference sequence). CDR3 size: 14 residues. Trimming pared 3 bases from V and 6 bases from J, leaving 12 bases between. The CDR3 here is CASSFSREINEQFF. CDR3 DNA sequence: TGTGCCAGCAGCTTCTCCAGGGAGATCAATGAGCAGTTCTTC.

V and J are TRBV10-3 and TRBJ2-3; no firm D call. CDR1 is ENHRY, CDR2 SYGVKD, per germline. The CDR3 consists of 14 residues. Trimming stripped 2 bases from V and 4 bases from J, with 10 bases between. The CDR3 loop reads CAISEAASADTQYF. CDR3 DNA: TGTGCCATCAGTGAGGCGGCGTCGGCAGATACGCAGTATTTT.

This clonotype was observed a few times. The V call is TRBV5-5, the J call TRBJ2-7; D gene uncertain. The CDR3 is made up of 12 amino acids. Trimming took 1 base from V and 4 from J, leaving 6 bases between them. Germline V CDR1 and CDR2: SGHKS, YYEKEE (reference sequence). CDR3: CASSLPEYEQYF. The CDR3 DNA reads as TGTGCCAGCAGCTTGCCTGAATACGAGCAGTACTTC.